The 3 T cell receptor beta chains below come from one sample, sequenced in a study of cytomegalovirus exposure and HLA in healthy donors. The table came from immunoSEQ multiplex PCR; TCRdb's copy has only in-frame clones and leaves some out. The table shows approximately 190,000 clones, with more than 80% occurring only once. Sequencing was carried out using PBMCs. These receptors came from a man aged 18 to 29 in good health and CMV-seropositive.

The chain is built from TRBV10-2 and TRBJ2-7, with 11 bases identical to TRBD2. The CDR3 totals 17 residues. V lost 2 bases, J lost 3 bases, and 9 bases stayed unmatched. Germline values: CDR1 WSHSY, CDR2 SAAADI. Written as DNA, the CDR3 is TGCGCCAGCAGTGAGGGGTCTAGCGGGAGGCCGAGCTACGAGCAGTACTTC. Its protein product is CASSEGSSGRPSYEQYF.

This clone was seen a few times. The DNA for the CDR3 is TGTGCCAGCAGCATCCAACAGGGGACCCGCTATGGCTACACCTTC. Amino acid sequence: CASSIQQGTRYGYTF. The chain carries TRBV7-2 and TRBJ1-2; 7 bases are a match to TRBD1. Losses at the gene ends were 5 bases for V and 4 bases for J; bases not matched to a gene: 10. The germline V gene encodes CDR1 SGHTA and CDR2 FQGNSA. The CDR3 spans 15 residues.

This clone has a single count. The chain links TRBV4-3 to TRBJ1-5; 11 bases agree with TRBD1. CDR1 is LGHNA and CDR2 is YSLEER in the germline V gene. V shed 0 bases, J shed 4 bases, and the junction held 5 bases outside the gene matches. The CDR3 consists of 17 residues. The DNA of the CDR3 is TGCGCCAGCAGCCAAGATTTTGGGACAGGGGGAAATCAGCCCCAGCATTTT. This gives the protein CASSQDFGTGGNQPQHF.